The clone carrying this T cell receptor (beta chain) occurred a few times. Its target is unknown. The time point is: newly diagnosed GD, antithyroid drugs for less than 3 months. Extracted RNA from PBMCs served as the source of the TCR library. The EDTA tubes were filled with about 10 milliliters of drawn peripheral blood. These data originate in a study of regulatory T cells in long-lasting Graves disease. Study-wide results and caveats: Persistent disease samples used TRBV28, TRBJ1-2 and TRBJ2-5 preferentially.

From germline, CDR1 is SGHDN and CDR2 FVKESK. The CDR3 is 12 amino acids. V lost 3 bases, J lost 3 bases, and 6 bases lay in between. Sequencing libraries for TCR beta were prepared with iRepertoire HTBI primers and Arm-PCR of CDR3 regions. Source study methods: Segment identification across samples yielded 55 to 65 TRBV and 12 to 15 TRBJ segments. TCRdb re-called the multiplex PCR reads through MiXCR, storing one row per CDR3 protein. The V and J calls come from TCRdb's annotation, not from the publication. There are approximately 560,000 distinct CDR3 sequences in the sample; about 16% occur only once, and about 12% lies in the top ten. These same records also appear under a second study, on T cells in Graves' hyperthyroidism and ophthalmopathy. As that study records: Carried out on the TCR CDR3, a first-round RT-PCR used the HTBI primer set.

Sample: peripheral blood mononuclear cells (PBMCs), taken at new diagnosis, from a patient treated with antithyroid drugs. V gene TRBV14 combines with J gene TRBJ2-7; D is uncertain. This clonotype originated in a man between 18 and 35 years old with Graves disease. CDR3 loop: CASSHADYEQYF. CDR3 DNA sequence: TGTGCCAGCAGCCACGCGGACTACGAGCAGTACTTC.